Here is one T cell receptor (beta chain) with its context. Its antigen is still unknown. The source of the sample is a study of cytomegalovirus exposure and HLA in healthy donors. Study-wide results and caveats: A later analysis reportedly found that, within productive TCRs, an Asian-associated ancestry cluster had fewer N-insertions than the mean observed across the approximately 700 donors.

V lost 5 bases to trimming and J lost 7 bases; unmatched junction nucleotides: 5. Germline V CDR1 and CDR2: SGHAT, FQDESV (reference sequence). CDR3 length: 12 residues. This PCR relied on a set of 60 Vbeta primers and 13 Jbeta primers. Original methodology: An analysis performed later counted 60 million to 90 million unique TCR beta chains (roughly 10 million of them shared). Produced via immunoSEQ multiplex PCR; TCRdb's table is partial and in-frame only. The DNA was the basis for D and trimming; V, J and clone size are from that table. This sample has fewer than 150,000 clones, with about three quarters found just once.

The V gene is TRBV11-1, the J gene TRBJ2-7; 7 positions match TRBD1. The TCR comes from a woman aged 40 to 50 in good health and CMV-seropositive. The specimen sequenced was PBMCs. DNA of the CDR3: TGTGCCAGCAGCCACAGGGGCCGAGAGCAGTACTTC. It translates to CASSHRGREQYF. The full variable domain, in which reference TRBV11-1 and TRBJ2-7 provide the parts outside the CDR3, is EAEVAQSPRYKITEKSQAVAFWCDPISGHATLYWYRQILGQGPELLVQFQDESVVDDSQLPKDRFSAERLKGVDSTLKIQPAELGDSAMYLCASSHRGREQYFGPGTRLTVT.